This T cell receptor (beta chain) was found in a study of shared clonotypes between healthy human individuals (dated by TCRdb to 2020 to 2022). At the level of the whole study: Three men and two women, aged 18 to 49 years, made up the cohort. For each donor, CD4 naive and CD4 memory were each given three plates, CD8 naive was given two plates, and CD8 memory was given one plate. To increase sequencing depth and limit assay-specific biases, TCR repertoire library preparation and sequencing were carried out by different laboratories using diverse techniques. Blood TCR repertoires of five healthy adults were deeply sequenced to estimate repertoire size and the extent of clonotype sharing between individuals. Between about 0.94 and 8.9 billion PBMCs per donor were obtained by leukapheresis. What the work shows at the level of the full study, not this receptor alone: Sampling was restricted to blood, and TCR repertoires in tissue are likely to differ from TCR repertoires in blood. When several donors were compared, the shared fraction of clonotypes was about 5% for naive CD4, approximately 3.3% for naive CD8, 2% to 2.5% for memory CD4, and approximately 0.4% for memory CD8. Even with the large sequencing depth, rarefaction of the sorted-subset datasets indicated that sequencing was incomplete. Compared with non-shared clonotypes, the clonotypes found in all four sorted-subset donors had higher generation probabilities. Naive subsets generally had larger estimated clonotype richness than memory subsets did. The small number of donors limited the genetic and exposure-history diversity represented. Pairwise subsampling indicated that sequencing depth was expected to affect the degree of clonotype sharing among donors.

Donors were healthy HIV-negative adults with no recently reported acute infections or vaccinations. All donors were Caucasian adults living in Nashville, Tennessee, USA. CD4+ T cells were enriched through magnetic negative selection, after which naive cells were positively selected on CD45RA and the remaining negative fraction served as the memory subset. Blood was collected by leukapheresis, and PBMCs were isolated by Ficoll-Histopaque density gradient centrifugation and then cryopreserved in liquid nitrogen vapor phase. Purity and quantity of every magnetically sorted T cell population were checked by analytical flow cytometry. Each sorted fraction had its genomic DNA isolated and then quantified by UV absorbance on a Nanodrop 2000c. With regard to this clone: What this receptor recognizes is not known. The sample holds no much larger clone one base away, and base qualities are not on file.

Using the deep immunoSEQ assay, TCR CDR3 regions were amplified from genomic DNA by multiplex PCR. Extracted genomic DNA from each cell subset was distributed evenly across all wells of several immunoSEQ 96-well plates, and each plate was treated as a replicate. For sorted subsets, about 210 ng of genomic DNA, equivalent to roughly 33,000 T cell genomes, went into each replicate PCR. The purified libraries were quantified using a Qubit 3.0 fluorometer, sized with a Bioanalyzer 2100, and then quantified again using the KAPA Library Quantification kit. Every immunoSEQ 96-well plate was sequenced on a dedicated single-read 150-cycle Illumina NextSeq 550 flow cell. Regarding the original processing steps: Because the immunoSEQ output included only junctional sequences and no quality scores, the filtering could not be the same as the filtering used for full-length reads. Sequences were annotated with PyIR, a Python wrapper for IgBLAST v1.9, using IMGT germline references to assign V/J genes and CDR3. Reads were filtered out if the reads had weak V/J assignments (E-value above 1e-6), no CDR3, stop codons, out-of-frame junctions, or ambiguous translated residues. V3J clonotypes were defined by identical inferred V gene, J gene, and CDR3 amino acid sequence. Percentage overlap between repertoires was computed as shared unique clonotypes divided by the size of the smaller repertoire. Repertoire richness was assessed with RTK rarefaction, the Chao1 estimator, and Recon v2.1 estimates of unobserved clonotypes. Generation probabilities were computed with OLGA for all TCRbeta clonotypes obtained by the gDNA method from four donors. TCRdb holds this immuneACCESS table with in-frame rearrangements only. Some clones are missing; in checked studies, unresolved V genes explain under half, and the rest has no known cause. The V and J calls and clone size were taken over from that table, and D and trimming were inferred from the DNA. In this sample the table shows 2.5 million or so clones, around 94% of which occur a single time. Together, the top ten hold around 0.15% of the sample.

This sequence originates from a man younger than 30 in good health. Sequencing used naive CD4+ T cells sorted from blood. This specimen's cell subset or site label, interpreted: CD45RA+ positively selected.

The CDR3 region: CASSMADRGLGANVLTF. The nucleotide sequence is TGTGCCAGTAGTATGGCGGACAGGGGGCTCGGGGCCAACGTCCTGACTTTC. This chain joins TRBV19 to TRBJ2-6; a stretch of 11 junction bases matches TRBD1. The germline V gene (reference sequence) sets CDR1 to LNHDA and CDR2 to SQIVND. Trimming removed 3 bases from V and 4 bases from J; the gene matches leave 5 bases unexplained. The CDR3 runs 17 amino acids, cysteine and phenylalanine included. The entry retains the CDR3 DNA only, 51 bases that are in frame from base 1.